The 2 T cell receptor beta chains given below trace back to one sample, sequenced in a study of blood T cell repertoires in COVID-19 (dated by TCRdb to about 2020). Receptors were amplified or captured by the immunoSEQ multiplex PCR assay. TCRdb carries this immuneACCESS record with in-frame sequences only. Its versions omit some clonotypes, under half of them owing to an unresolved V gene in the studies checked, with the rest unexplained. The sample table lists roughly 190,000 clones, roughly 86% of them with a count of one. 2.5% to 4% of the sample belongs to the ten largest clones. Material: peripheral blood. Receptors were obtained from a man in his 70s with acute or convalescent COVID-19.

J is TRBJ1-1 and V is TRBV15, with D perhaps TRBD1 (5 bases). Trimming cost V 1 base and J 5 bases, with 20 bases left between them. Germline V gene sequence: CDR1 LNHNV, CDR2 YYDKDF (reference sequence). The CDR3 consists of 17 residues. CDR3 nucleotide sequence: TGTGCCACCAGCAGAGGGTGGAGGGGCCCTGGGGAGACTGAAGCTTTCTTT. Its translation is CATSRGWRGPGETEAFF.

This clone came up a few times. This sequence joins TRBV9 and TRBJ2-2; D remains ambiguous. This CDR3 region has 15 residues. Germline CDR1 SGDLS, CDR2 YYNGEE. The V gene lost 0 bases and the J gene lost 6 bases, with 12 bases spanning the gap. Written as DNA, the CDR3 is TGTGCCAGCAGCGTAGGAGCCCAAGGAGCCGGGGAGCTGTTTTTT. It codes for CASSVGAQGAGELFF.